The 30 T cell receptor beta chains below come from one sample, sequenced in a study of CD8 T cells in Susac syndrome. Random hexamers were used to reverse transcribe an amount of roughly 0.5 to 1 ug RNA. One entry per CDR3 protein results from TCRdb running MiXCR on the immunoSEQ multiplex PCR reads. The data hold some 120,000 distinct CDR3 sequences, with 90% to 95% observed a single time. Sequencing was performed on CD4+ T cells from PBMCs. These receptor sequences come from a human donor in good health.

The J gene is TRBJ2-3, the V gene TRBV6-6; maybe TRBD1 (5 bases). Trimming removed 0 bases from V and 0 bases from J, with 7 bases in between. This CDR3 is built from 15 residues. Germline loops: CDR1 MNHNY, CDR2 SVGAGI (reference sequence). The CDR3 protein is CASSYSAGSTDTQYF. Here the CDR3 DNA reads TGTGCCAGCAGTTACTCGGCAGGGAGCACAGATACGCAGTATTTT.

The genes are TRBV7-2 and TRBJ1-1; D uncertain. V was shortened by 5 bases and J by 1 base, with 8 bases between the two germline ends. The CDR3 has 13 residues. The germline V gene encodes CDR1 SGHTA and CDR2 FQGNSA. Here the CDR3 reads CASSQLQNTEAFF. The CDR3 region has the DNA TGTGCCAGCAGCCAATTACAGAACACTGAAGCTTTCTTT.

This chain links TRBV19 with TRBJ1-1, with D unclear. The V end lost 4 bases, the J end lost 11 bases, and 14 bases lay between the germline ends. Germline CDR1 and CDR2: LNHDA and SQIVND (reference sequence). The CDR3 runs to 12 residues. CDR3 coding DNA: TGTGCCAGTAGTACTCGGATTGGCGCCGCTTTCTTT. This translates into CASSTRIGAAFF.

This clonotype was observed once. The chain combines TRBV3-1 with TRBJ1-4; no reliable D call. Looked up from germline, CDR1 is LGHDT and CDR2 is YNNKEL (reference sequence). Trimming pared 7 bases from V and 7 bases from J, leaving 10 bases between. The CDR3 totals 12 residues. This chain's CDR3 is CASKLEGEKLFF. Written as DNA, the CDR3 is TGTGCCAGCAAACTAGAAGGTGAAAAACTGTTTTTT.

This clonotype was observed a single time. The chain carries TRBV19 and TRBJ2-1; D ambiguous. The CDR3 extends over 14 amino acids. V lost 8 bases to trimming and J lost 0 bases, with 11 bases between them. The germline V gene encodes CDR1 LNHDA and CDR2 SQIVND (reference sequence). CDR3 loop: CASSQTISYNEQFF. The CDR3 DNA sequence: TGTGCCAGTTCCCAGACCATCTCCTACAATGAGCAGTTCTTC. Full variable domain (missing parts from reference TRBV19 and TRBJ2-1): DGGITQSPKYLFRKEGQNVTLSCEQNLNHDAMYWYRQDPGQGLRLIYYSQIVNDFQKGDIAEGYSVSREKKESFPLTVTSAQKNPTAFYLCASSQTISYNEQFFGPGTRLTVL.

The rearrangement uses TRBV12-3 or TRBV12-4 and TRBJ2-5; weak D call: TRBD1 (5 bases). This CDR3 spans 13 amino acids. V gave up 5 bases and J gave up 4 bases, with 11 bases separating them. CDR3 sequence (DNA): TGTGCCAGCAGTGCCTCAGGGCCAGAGACCCAGTACTTC. Its protein is CASSASGPETQYF.

The chain links TRBV5-5 to TRBJ1-2; 7 bases map to TRBD1. The CDR3 loop spans 13 amino acids. The germline gives CDR1 SGHKS, CDR2 YYEKEE (reference sequence). J was trimmed by 2 bases and V by 5 bases; bases with no gene match: 3. The CDR3 coding sequence is TGTGCCAGCAGTCGACAGGGCAACTATGGCTACACCTTC. This sequence encodes CASSRQGNYGYTF.

The chain couples TRBV10-3 to TRBJ2-7; D perhaps matches TRBD1 (5 bases). V gave up 8 bases and J gave up 3 bases, with 14 bases separating them. The germline CDR1 and CDR2 sequences are ENHRY and SYGVKD. This CDR3 region has 13 residues. CDR3 residues: CAISQGLYYEQYF. CDR3 DNA: TGTGCCATCTCTCAGGGTTTATACTACGAGCAGTACTTC.

The chain links TRBV29-1 to TRBJ2-5; 10 bases align to TRBD1. The V segment lost 4 bases and the J segment 4 bases; nucleotides outside the gene matches: 6. Per germline, CDR1 SQVTM and CDR2 ANQGSEA. CDR3 length equals 14 residues. The CDR3 spells CSVGDRGVSETQYF. The CDR3 bases are TGCAGCGTTGGGGACAGGGGTGTTTCAGAGACCCAGTACTTC.

J is TRBJ2-5 and V is TRBV7-9; TRBD1 might be the D (6 bases). Germline V gene sequence: CDR1 SEHNR, CDR2 FQNEAQ (reference sequence). This CDR3 comprises 15 residues. V lost 4 bases and J 5 bases, leaving 17 bases between the germline ends. DNA for the CDR3: TGTGCCAGCAGCTCAACAGGGCTATCGGGGGAGACCCAGTACTTC. It codes for CASSSTGLSGETQYF.

This chain links TRBV18 with TRBJ2-1; 8 nucleotides line up with TRBD2. From germline, CDR1 is KGHSH and CDR2 LQKENI. The CDR3 is 14 amino acids. V lost 6 bases to trimming and J lost 5 bases; unmatched junction nucleotides: 6. The CDR3 nucleotides read TGTGCCAGCTCCAATCGGGAGGGTAACAATGAGCAGTTCTTC. This encodes CASSNREGNNEQFF. Based on the CDR3 plus reference TRBV18 and TRBJ2-1, the full variable domain is NAGVMQNPRHLVRRRGQEARLRCSPMKGHSHVYWYRQLPEEGLKFMVYLQKENIIDESGMPKERFSAEFPKEGPSILRIQQVVRGDSAAYFCASSNREGNNEQFFGPGTRLTVL.

The chain uses TRBV18 and TRBJ1-1, with D perhaps matching TRBD1 (5 bases). V was trimmed by 3 bases and J by 5 bases, leaving 19 bases between them. Germline-derived CDR1 and CDR2 are KGHSH and LQKENI. The CDR3 length is 16 residues. CDR3 loop: CASSPGQVFRETEAFF. The CDR3 DNA follows: TGTGCCAGCTCACCGGGGCAGGTATTTAGGGAAACTGAAGCTTTCTTT.

J is TRBJ2-7 and V is TRBV7-2, with 9 bases that match TRBD2. V was pared by 0 bases and J by 3 bases, with 6 bases of the junction left unmatched. Germline CDR1 and CDR2: SGHTA and FQGNSA. This CDR3 is 16 amino acids long. The chain's CDR3 is CASSLARLAGIYEQYF. Written as DNA, the CDR3 is TGTGCCAGCAGCTTAGCGCGGCTAGCGGGAATCTACGAGCAGTACTTC.

The rearrangement uses TRBV29-1 and TRBJ1-2, with TRBD1 as a possible D gene (5 bases). Germline values: CDR1 SQVTM, CDR2 ANQGSEA. The length of the CDR3 is 12 residues. V dropped 5 bases and J dropped 5 bases, with 12 bases sitting between them. The CDR3 loop is CSVNIGDYGYTF. The CDR3 nucleotides read TGCAGCGTTAACATAGGGGATTATGGCTACACCTTC.

The genes are TRBV7-2 and TRBJ2-5, with D possibly matching TRBD2 (5 bases). V gave up 3 bases and J gave up 2 bases, with 16 bases separating them. CDR1 and CDR2 (germline): SGHTA, FQGNSA. The CDR3 runs to 16 residues. The CDR3 DNA reads TGTGCCAGCAGCTTCACTAGTTTTGCCACTCAAGAGACCCAGTACTTC. It is translated as CASSFTSFATQETQYF.

The CDR3 here is CASSPRDRYYEQYF. The CDR3 DNA is TGTGCCAGCAGCCCCCGGGACAGATACTACGAGCAGTACTTC. The chain couples TRBV12-3 or TRBV12-4 to TRBJ2-7; TRBD1 agrees at 7 bases. V trimming: 6 bases; J trimming: 3 bases; junction bases outside the gene matches: 8. This CDR3 region has 14 residues.

Only one count was recorded for this clonotype. This chain connects TRBV30 to TRBJ1-2, with a tentative D call TRBD1 (6 bases). The CDR3 has 15 amino acids. The germline V gene has CDR1 GTSNPN and CDR2 SVGIG (reference sequence). V lost 2 bases, J lost 3 bases, and 16 bases lay in between. The CDR3 is CAWSLPGGRDYGYTF. CDR3 in DNA: TGTGCCTGGAGTCTTCCTGGGGGCAGGGACTATGGCTACACCTTC.

The CDR3: CASSPPENPDTQYF. Here the CDR3 DNA reads TGTGCCAGCTCACCACCGGAGAATCCAGATACGCAGTATTTT. The J gene is TRBJ2-3, the V gene TRBV18; no reliable D call. The germline V gene encodes CDR1 KGHSH and CDR2 LQKENI. The CDR3 has 14 residues. V lost 0 bases to trimming and J lost 4 bases, with 8 bases between them.

The genes are TRBV18 and TRBJ1-2, with D perhaps TRBD1 (5 bases). This CDR3 spans 15 amino acids. V was pared by 1 base and J by 11 bases, with 20 bases between. From germline, CDR1 is KGHSH and CDR2 LQKENI. The CDR3 DNA sequence: TGTGCCAGCTCACCACGAACCCTGCAGGGAGGAGGGTACACCTTC. It translates to CASSPRTLQGGGYTF.

The V call is TRBV7-9, the J call TRBJ2-6, with a weak D call TRBD2 (6 bases). Trimming cost V 5 bases and J 0 bases, with 14 bases left between them. The CDR3 contains 17 residues. Germline CDR1 is SEHNR and CDR2 is FQNEAQ (reference sequence). The CDR3 here is CASSAGRVGSGANVLTF. Here the CDR3 DNA reads TGTGCCAGCAGCGCGGGGCGGGTTGGCTCTGGGGCCAACGTCCTGACTTTC.

CDR3: CSVGTSGTRETQYF. The CDR3 nucleotides are TGCAGCGTAGGGACTAGCGGGACTCGGGAGACCCAGTACTTC. J is TRBJ2-5 and V is TRBV29-1; TRBD2 matches at 13 bases. The CDR3 runs to 14 residues. V lost 6 bases to trimming and J lost 5 bases; unmatched junction nucleotides: 6. CDR1 and CDR2 (germline): SQVTM, ANQGSEA.

The rearrangement joins TRBV2 to TRBJ2-5; D might be TRBD1 or TRBD2, each matching 6 bases. The germline V gene has CDR1 SNHLY and CDR2 FYNNEI. The CDR3 is made up of 13 amino acids. Trimming stripped 1 base from V and 7 bases from J, with 10 bases between. The CDR3 DNA reads as TGTGCCAGCAGTGAAGTACAGGGAGGGACCCAGTACTTC. Protein: CASSEVQGGTQYF. The full variable domain, with the rest looked up from reference TRBV2 and TRBJ2-5, is EPEVTQTPSHQVTQMGQEVILRCVPISNHLYFYWYRQILGQKVEFLVSFYNNEISEKSEIFDDQFSVERPDGSNFTLKIRSTKLEDSAMYFCASSEVQGGTQYFGPGTRLLVL.

This clonotype was counted ten times or more. The CDR3 region is CASSLGTGELFF. In DNA, the CDR3 is TGTGCCAGCAGTTTGGGCACCGGGGAGCTGTTTTTT. V usage is TRBV12-3 or TRBV12-4 and J usage is TRBJ2-2, with D uncertain. V shed 3 bases and J shed 4 bases, with 3 bases lying between them. The CDR3 runs to 12 residues.

The CDR3: CASSLVSREQYF. CDR3 nucleotide sequence: TGTGCCAGCAGTTTGGTATCGAGAGAGCAGTACTTC. This rearrangement joins TRBV28 to TRBJ2-7; D ambiguous. The germline gives CDR1 MDHEN, CDR2 SYDVKM. Trimming took 3 bases from V and 7 from J, leaving 10 bases between them. The CDR3 is 12 residues long.

CDR3 nucleotides: TGTGCCAGCAGCCAAGGTCCGGGGGGGGGTTACATAACTTTCTTT. Its translation is CASSQGPGGGYITFF. The gene calls are TRBV3-1 and TRBJ1-1; tentative D call: TRBD1 (5 bases). Germline V gene data show CDR1 as LGHDT and CDR2 as YNNKEL (reference sequence). V lost 1 base to trimming and J lost 12 bases, with 21 bases between them. This CDR3 is built from 15 residues.

V is TRBV14 and J is TRBJ2-1, with a weak D call TRBD1 (5 bases). The CDR3 is made up of 15 amino acids. V lost 4 bases and J lost 5, with 15 bases in between. The germline CDR1 and CDR2 sequences are SGHDN and FVKESK. In nucleotides, the CDR3 is TGTGCCAGCAGCCCCCCAGGGCGGAAGAACAATGAGCAGTTCTTC. It specifies CASSPPGRKNNEQFF. Full variable domain (remainder filled in from reference TRBV14 and TRBJ2-1): EAGVTQFPSHSVIEKGQTVTLRCDPISGHDNLYWYRRVMGKEIKFLLHFVKESKQDESGMPNNRFLAERTGGTYSTLKVQPAELEDSGVYFCASSPPGRKNNEQFFGPGTRLTVL.

This clonotype occurred once. J is TRBJ1-3 and V is TRBV5-1; no definite D call. The CDR3 has 16 residues. V lost 1 base to trimming and J lost 2 bases, with 13 bases between them. Germline CDR1 and CDR2: SGHRS and YFSETQ. CDR3 sequence: CASSLNAGGTGNTIYF. In nucleotides, the CDR3 is TGCGCCAGCAGCTTGAATGCAGGTGGGACTGGAAACACCATATATTTT.

The rearrangement links TRBV4-1 to TRBJ2-5, with 8 positions matching TRBD1. The trim removed 5 bases at V and 1 base at J, leaving 6 bases unmatched. The CDR3 loop spans 15 amino acids. CDR1 is MGHRA, CDR2 YSYEKL, per germline. The CDR3 protein is CASSSRTGPQETQYF. CDR3 DNA: TGCGCCAGCAGCTCTCGGACAGGGCCCCAAGAGACCCAGTACTTC.

This chain links TRBV19 with TRBJ2-3, with a weak D call TRBD1 (7 bases). This CDR3 has 14 residues. V was clipped by 6 bases and J by 4 bases, with 14 bases between them. Germline CDR1 and CDR2: LNHDA and SQIVND (reference sequence). The CDR3 sequence: CASRTTGTSDTQYF. The CDR3 nucleotides read TGTGCCAGTAGGACGACAGGGACTTCAGATACGCAGTATTTT.

The chain carries TRBV27 and TRBJ1-5; weak D call: TRBD1 (5 bases). Between the trimmed V and J ends, which lost 5 bases and 2 bases, there was a span of 13 bases. This CDR3 contains 15 residues. Germline-derived CDR1 and CDR2 are MNHEY and SMNVEV (reference sequence). The CDR3 reads CASSRWQGGNQPQHF. The CDR3 nucleotides are TGTGCCAGCAGTAGGTGGCAGGGTGGCAATCAGCCCCAGCATTTT.